This TCR beta chain was identified during a study of CD8 T cells in ankylosing spondylitis. Points from the study as a whole: Researchers reportedly found disease-linked clones significantly enriched in matched ankylosing spondylitis synovial fluid.

TCRdb reprocessed the 5' RACE reads via MiXCR and lists one record per CDR3 protein. Among 310,000 or so distinct CDR3 sequences listed, 20% were seen once. Trimming at V came to 4 bases and at J to 1 base, leaving 6 bases not matched to a gene. Germline CDR1 reads SQVTM; CDR2 reads ANQGSEA. The CDR3 runs to 15 residues. Comment on this clonotype: Its antigen is not known.

The gene calls are TRBV29-1 and TRBJ2-2; 7 positions match TRBD1. This receptor was taken from a male donor with ankylosing spondylitis or in good health (not recorded which). The sample consisted of blood, either unsorted or a sorted T cell fraction (not recorded which). CDR3 residues: CSVGPRTGNTGELFF. Written as DNA, the CDR3 is TGCAGCGTTGGTCCTCGGACAGGGAACACCGGGGAGCTGTTTTTT.